Shown below are 26 T cell receptor beta chains from a single sample sequenced in a study of T cell responses to AZD1222 COVID-19 vaccine. Profiled with immunoSEQ multiplex PCR; TCRdb holds only in-frame clones, not every one. The sample holds 100,000 to 150,000 clones, approximately 82% seen once. Specimen: peripheral blood, collected 28 days after the second AZD1222 dose. These receptors originate from an adult who received the AZD1222 COVID-19 vaccine.

The chain combines TRBV7-9 with TRBJ1-3; TRBD1 matches at 7 bases. Germline V lookup: CDR1 SEHNR, CDR2 FQNEAQ (reference sequence). The junction had 3 bases not matched to a gene; V was cut back by 3 bases and J by 4 bases. The CDR3 covers 14 residues. CDR3 bases: TGTGCCAGCAGCTTGGGGACAGAAGGAAACACCATATATTTT. This translates into CASSLGTEGNTIYF.

The J gene is TRBJ2-3, the V gene TRBV5-1; D not certain. The CDR3 sequence is 15 residues long. The germline gives CDR1 SGHRS, CDR2 YFSETQ. Trimming pared 0 bases from V and 1 base from J, leaving 9 bases between. CDR3 DNA sequence: TGCGCCAGCAGCTTGGACGGAGCCCGCACAGATACGCAGTATTTT. Its protein is CASSLDGARTDTQYF.

The chain combines TRBV28 with TRBJ1-1; 7 nucleotides agree with TRBD1. With 6 bases clipped from V and 3 bases from J, the junction kept 13 bases outside the gene matches. The CDR3 is 16 residues long. Germline-derived CDR1 and CDR2 are MDHEN and SYDVKM. CDR3 bases: TGTGCCAGCAGGAACCACAGGGGAGCACGCTACACTGAAGCTTTCTTT. This sequence encodes CASRNHRGARYTEAFF.

The chain uses TRBV2 and TRBJ2-3, with 10 nucleotides matching TRBD2. Germline values: CDR1 SNHLY, CDR2 FYNNEI. The CDR3 length is 16 residues. J was trimmed by 2 bases and V by 2 bases; bases with no gene match: 4. CDR3 in DNA: TGTGCCAGCAGTGAACTAGCGGGGGCCCTCACAGATACGCAGTATTTT. It translates to CASSELAGALTDTQYF.

This clone appeared once. The J gene is TRBJ1-1, the V gene TRBV6-2 or TRBV6-3, with a possible D match to TRBD1 (5 bases). Trimming stripped 0 bases from V and 6 bases from J, with 11 bases between. The CDR3 has 14 residues. Germline values: CDR1 MNHEY, CDR2 SVGEGT. The CDR3: CASSYSIVGAEAFF. As DNA, the CDR3 is TGTGCCAGCAGTTACTCGATAGTGGGGGCTGAAGCTTTCTTT.

The CDR3 DNA sequence: TGTGCCAGTAGTATAGACGCCAGGTTCTTCGCTGGAAACACCATATATTTT. It is translated as CASSIDARFFAGNTIYF. The chain joins TRBV19 to TRBJ1-3; no firm D call. V was pared by 0 bases and J by 2 bases, with 14 bases between. The CDR3 is made up of 17 amino acids. Germline V gene lookup returns CDR1 LNHDA and CDR2 SQIVND (reference sequence). The full variable domain, with the rest looked up from reference TRBV19 and TRBJ1-3, is DGGITQSPKYLFRKEGQNVTLSCEQNLNHDAMYWYRQDPGQGLRLIYYSQIVNDFQKGDIAEGYSVSREKKESFPLTVTSAQKNPTAFYLCASSIDARFFAGNTIYFGEGSWLTVV.

The chain links TRBV7-3 to TRBJ2-2, with 7 bases that match TRBD1. This CDR3 spans 14 amino acids. V was clipped by 4 bases and J by 4 bases; unmatched bases: 3. In germline, CDR1 is SGHTA, CDR2 FQGTGA. The CDR3: CASSSTGPTGELFF. The CDR3 nucleotides read TGTGCCAGCAGCTCGACAGGGCCCACCGGGGAGCTGTTTTTT. Based on the CDR3 plus reference TRBV7-3 and TRBJ2-2, the full variable domain is GAGVSQTPSNKVTEKGKYVELRCDPISGHTALYWYRQSLGQGPEFLIYFQGTGAADDSGLPNDRFFAVRPEGSVSTLKIQRTERGDSAVYLCASSSTGPTGELFFGEGSRLTVL.

This chain uses TRBV7-9 with TRBJ1-6, with 7 bases aligning to TRBD1. Germline CDR1 reads SEHNR; CDR2 reads FQNEAQ (reference sequence). This CDR3 comprises 14 residues. Germline trimming cut 5 bases from V and 8 bases from J; bases unmatched to any gene: 6. The CDR3 region has the DNA TGTGCCAGCAGCCCCCCCAGGGGGGATTCACCCCTCCACTTT. Its protein product is CASSPPRGDSPLHF. The whole variable domain, filled in from reference TRBV7-9 and TRBJ1-6, reads DTGVSQNPRHKITKRGQNVTFRCDPISEHNRLYWYRQTLGQGPEFLTYFQNEAQLEKSRLLSDRFSAERPKGSFSTLEIQRTEQGDSAMYLCASSPPRGDSPLHFGNGTRLTVT.

This clone was recorded at least ten times. The chain carries TRBV19 and TRBJ2-1; D remains ambiguous. The germline CDR1 and CDR2 sequences are LNHDA and SQIVND (reference sequence). The CDR3 runs 11 residues. The V gene lost 6 bases and the J gene lost 5 bases, with 5 bases spanning the gap. Here the CDR3 DNA reads TGTGCCAGTAGGAGAGACAATGAGCAGTTCTTC. Protein sequence: CASRRDNEQFF. Looking up the rest from reference TRBV19 and TRBJ2-1 gives the full variable domain: DGGITQSPKYLFRKEGQNVTLSCEQNLNHDAMYWYRQDPGQGLRLIYYSQIVNDFQKGDIAEGYSVSREKKESFPLTVTSAQKNPTAFYLCASRRDNEQFFGPGTRLTVL.

The J gene is TRBJ1-1, the V gene TRBV28, with TRBD1 identical over 10 bases. This CDR3 has 14 amino acids. Germline V gene data show CDR1 as MDHEN and CDR2 as SYDVKM. After removal of 6 bases from V and 4 bases from J, the junction contained 5 bases not matched to a gene. The chain's CDR3 is CASRTGGEATEAFF. In DNA form, the CDR3 reads TGTGCCAGCAGGACAGGGGGCGAGGCCACTGAAGCTTTCTTT.

In this sample, this clone turned up a few times. The gene calls are TRBV7-8 and TRBJ1-5; no definite D call. V gave up 4 bases and J gave up 1 base, with 14 bases separating them. In germline, CDR1 is SGHVS, CDR2 FQNEAQ. The CDR3 consists of 16 residues. The CDR3 region is CASSSGSERSNQPQHF. The CDR3 nucleotides are TGTGCCAGCAGCTCGGGGTCCGAGAGGAGCAATCAGCCCCAGCATTTT.

In this sample, this clone turned up once. The V gene is TRBV28, the J gene TRBJ1-2; D is unresolved. Between the trimmed V and J ends, which lost 10 bases and 4 bases, there was a span of 16 bases. The CDR3 extends over 13 amino acids. Germline V gene data show CDR1 as MDHEN and CDR2 as SYDVKM. In nucleotides, the CDR3 is TGTGCCATCGATCTGGGGTTGGTCTATGGCTACACCTTC. Its translation is CAIDLGLVYGYTF.

The chain employs TRBV13 and TRBJ2-7; tentative D call: TRBD2 (6 bases). CDR3 size: 15 residues. Germline V gene sequence: CDR1 PRHDT, CDR2 FYEKMQ (reference sequence). V was cut by 1 base and J by 7 bases, with 17 bases left in between. CDR3 protein: CASSLDLSPGGEQYF. As DNA, the CDR3 is TGTGCCAGCAGCTTAGATCTCTCCCCCGGAGGGGAGCAGTACTTC.

This chain uses TRBV18 with TRBJ1-6; 10 positions agree with TRBD1. From germline, CDR1 is KGHSH and CDR2 LQKENI. This CDR3 region has 16 residues. J was trimmed by 4 bases and V by 0 bases; bases with no gene match: 0. CDR3 DNA: TGTGCCAGCTCACCACCGGGACAGGGGTATAATTCACCCCTCCACTTT. Translating it yields CASSPPGQGYNSPLHF. Together with reference TRBV18 and TRBJ1-6, the CDR3 gives the full variable domain: NAGVMQNPRHLVRRRGQEARLRCSPMKGHSHVYWYRQLPEEGLKFMVYLQKENIIDESGMPKERFSAEFPKEGPSILRIQQVVRGDSAAYFCASSPPGQGYNSPLHFGNGTRLTVT.

The V and J genes are TRBV30 and TRBJ1-1; 8 nucleotides agree with TRBD1. Germline V gene lookup returns CDR1 GTSNPN and CDR2 SVGIG (reference sequence). The CDR3 is made up of 14 amino acids. The J segment lost 6 bases and the V segment lost 3 bases, leaving 9 bases of the junction unmatched. Written as DNA, the CDR3 is TGTGCCTGGAGACCGACGGACAGGGCACCTGAAGCTTTCTTT. Its protein product is CAWRPTDRAPEAFF.

The genes are TRBV5-4 and TRBJ1-2; 7 bases map to TRBD1. The germline gives CDR1 SGHNT, CDR2 YYREEE (reference sequence). J was trimmed by 7 bases and V by 4 bases; bases with no gene match: 7. This CDR3 is 13 amino acids long. CDR3 region: CASSAEQGSGYTF. The CDR3 DNA reads TGTGCCAGCAGCGCGGAACAGGGGTCTGGCTACACCTTC. The full variable domain, completed using reference TRBV5-4 and TRBJ1-2, is ETGVTQSPTHLIKTRGQQVTLRCSSQSGHNTVSWYQQALGQGPQFIFQYYREEENGRGNFPPRFSGLQFPNYSSELNVNALELDDSALYLCASSAEQGSGYTFGSGTRLTVV.

This clone was seen just once. The rearrangement uses TRBV30 and TRBJ1-1; unclear D gene. This CDR3 is built from 14 residues. Looked up from germline, CDR1 is GTSNPN and CDR2 is SVGIG (reference sequence). The V end was cut by 0 bases, the J end by 3 bases, with 11 bases between. The DNA of the CDR3 is TGTGCCTGGAGTGTTTTGAATGGGGACACTGAAGCTTTCTTT. Protein product: CAWSVLNGDTEAFF.

This chain connects TRBV28 to TRBJ1-3; TRBD1 matches at 8 bases. CDR3 size: 15 residues. The V gene end was trimmed by 5 bases and the J gene end by 8 bases; junction bases not matched to a gene: 11. In germline, CDR1 is MDHEN, CDR2 SYDVKM. CDR3 amino acids: CASSDTGGRRDTIYF. DNA for the CDR3: TGTGCCAGCAGTGACACAGGGGGTCGGAGAGACACCATATATTTT.

V and J are TRBV5-1 and TRBJ1-3; D call uncertain. The length of the CDR3 is 19 residues. The germline V gene encodes CDR1 SGHRS and CDR2 YFSETQ. V was cut by 5 bases and J by 0 bases, with 24 bases left in between. The CDR3 DNA reads TGCGCCAGCAGTTTATACAGCGATACTGGAAGAAGCTCTGGAAACACCATATATTTT. It specifies CASSLYSDTGRSSGNTIYF. Full variable domain (outside the CDR3, taken from reference TRBV5-1 and TRBJ1-3): KAGVTQTPRYLIKTRGQQVTLSCSPISGHRSVSWYQQTPGQGLQFLFEYFSETQRNKGNFPGRFSGRQFSNSRSEMNVSTLELGDSALYLCASSLYSDTGRSSGNTIYFGEGSWLTVV.

The table lists this clone with a count of one. This chain links TRBV24-1 with TRBJ1-2, with 8 bases aligning to TRBD1. Trimming took 4 bases from V and 5 from J; bases not matched to a gene: 2. Looked up from germline, CDR1 is KGHDR and CDR2 is SFDVKD. CDR3 length: 13 residues. The CDR3 nucleotides read TGTGCCACCAGTGAACGACAGGGGTATGGCTACACCTTC. This translates into CATSERQGYGYTF.

The table lists this clone with a few counts. J is TRBJ2-3 and V is TRBV10-1; D is unresolved. From germline, CDR1 is WNHNN and CDR2 SYGVQD (reference sequence). The length of the CDR3 is 15 residues. V was clipped by 10 bases and J by 6 bases, with 23 bases between them. The CDR3 nucleotides are TGCGCCACCTATTTAACCTGGGCCCGCCCGGATACGCAGTATTTT. Translating gives CATYLTWARPDTQYF.

The chain has TRBV28 and TRBJ1-3; TRBD1 might be the D (5 bases). The germline V gene encodes CDR1 MDHEN and CDR2 SYDVKM. CDR3 length: 14 amino acids. V lost 3 bases, J lost 9 bases, and 15 bases lay in between. The DNA of the CDR3 is TGTGCCAGCAGTTTCGGCCAAACCCAGGGCACCATATATTTT. This translates into CASSFGQTQGTIYF. Full variable domain (remainder filled in from reference TRBV28 and TRBJ1-3): DVKVTQSSRYLVKRTGEKVFLECVQDMDHENMFWYRQDPGLGLRLIYFSYDVKMKEKGDIPEGYSVSREKKERFSLILESASTNQTSMYLCASSFGQTQGTIYFGEGSWLTVV.

The sample holds one count of this clone. This chain joins TRBV5-1 and TRBJ2-5, with D tentatively TRBD1 (6 bases). The CDR3 consists of 13 residues. V was pared by 4 bases and J by 5 bases, with 12 bases between. CDR1 and CDR2 (germline): SGHRS, YFSETQ. This CDR3 reads CASSLGQPETQYF. CDR3 coding DNA: TGCGCCAGCAGCCTCGGACAGCCGGAGACCCAGTACTTC. Complete variable domain (other parts from reference TRBV5-1 and TRBJ2-5): KAGVTQTPRYLIKTRGQQVTLSCSPISGHRSVSWYQQTPGQGLQFLFEYFSETQRNKGNFPGRFSGRQFSNSRSEMNVSTLELGDSALYLCASSLGQPETQYFGPGTRLLVL.

J is TRBJ1-1 and V is TRBV30; D not resolved. Germline V gene sequence: CDR1 GTSNPN, CDR2 SVGIG (reference sequence). With 0 bases removed from V and 2 bases from J, the gap between germline ends came to 10 bases. The CDR3 sequence is 14 residues long. CDR3 sequence: CAWSVLNGNTEAFF. The CDR3 DNA follows: TGTGCCTGGAGTGTTCTTAATGGTAACACTGAAGCTTTCTTT.

The chain links TRBV6-2 or TRBV6-3 to TRBJ2-5; possible D gene TRBD1, 6 bases. The CDR3 consists of 16 residues. V was pared by 6 bases and J by 10 bases, with 27 bases between. Per germline, CDR1 MNHEY and CDR2 SVGEGT. The CDR3 nucleotides are TGTGCCAGCAGCCCACCCTCACCGGGACACCTAGTGGACCAGTACTTC. Protein product: CASSPPSPGHLVDQYF.

V is TRBV27 and J is TRBJ2-1; D gene ambiguous. From germline, CDR1 is MNHEY and CDR2 SMNVEV (reference sequence). With 6 bases removed from V and 8 bases from J, the gap between germline ends came to 14 bases. This CDR3 spans 13 amino acids. CDR3 sequence: CASSPSDRDEQFF. CDR3 coding DNA: TGTGCCAGCAGCCCGTCCGATCGCGATGAGCAGTTCTTC.